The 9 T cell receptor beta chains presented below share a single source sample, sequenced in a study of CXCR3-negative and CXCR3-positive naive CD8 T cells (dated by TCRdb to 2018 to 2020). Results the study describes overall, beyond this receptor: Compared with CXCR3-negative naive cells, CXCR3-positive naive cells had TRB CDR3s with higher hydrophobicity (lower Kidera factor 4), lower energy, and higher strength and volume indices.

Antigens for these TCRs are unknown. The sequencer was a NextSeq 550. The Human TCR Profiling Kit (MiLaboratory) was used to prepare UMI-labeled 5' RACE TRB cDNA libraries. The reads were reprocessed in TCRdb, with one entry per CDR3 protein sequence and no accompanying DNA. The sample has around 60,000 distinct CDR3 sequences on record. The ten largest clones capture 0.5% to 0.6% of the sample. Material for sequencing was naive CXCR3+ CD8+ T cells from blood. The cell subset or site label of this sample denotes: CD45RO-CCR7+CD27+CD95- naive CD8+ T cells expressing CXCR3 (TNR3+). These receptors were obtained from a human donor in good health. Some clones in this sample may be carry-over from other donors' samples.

This chain's CDR3 is CSVAGTGDTDTQYF. This chain links TRBV29-1 with TRBJ2-3; the D call of TRBD1 rests on TCRdb alone, since no DNA is present to check it. Germline values: CDR1 SQVTM, CDR2 ANQGSEA. The CDR3 length is 14 residues.

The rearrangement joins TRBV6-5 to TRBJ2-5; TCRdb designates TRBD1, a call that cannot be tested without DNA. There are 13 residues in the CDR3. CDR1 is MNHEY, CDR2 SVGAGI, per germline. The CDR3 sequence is CASSSGQQETQYF.

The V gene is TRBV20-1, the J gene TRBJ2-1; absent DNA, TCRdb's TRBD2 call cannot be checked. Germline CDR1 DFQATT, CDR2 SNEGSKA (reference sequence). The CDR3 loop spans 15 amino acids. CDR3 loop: CSATKAGGLSNEQFF.

The CDR3 sequence is CASSSRQVYEQYF. The V call is TRBV7-9, the J call TRBJ2-7; there is no DNA to check the TCRdb D call of TRBD1. This CDR3 is 13 amino acids long. Germline CDR1 is SEHNR and CDR2 is FQNEAQ (reference sequence).

CDR3 sequence reads: CASSQDFRGTEAFF. The V gene is TRBV4-3, the J gene TRBJ1-1. Germline values: CDR1 LGHNA, CDR2 YSLEER. This CDR3 has 14 residues.

The CDR3 loop is CASSAGQVSTYEQYF. This rearrangement joins TRBV7-9 to TRBJ2-7; TCRdb's D call of TRBD1 is untestable without DNA. This CDR3 comprises 15 residues. The V gene's germline CDR1 is SEHNR and CDR2 FQNEAQ (reference sequence).

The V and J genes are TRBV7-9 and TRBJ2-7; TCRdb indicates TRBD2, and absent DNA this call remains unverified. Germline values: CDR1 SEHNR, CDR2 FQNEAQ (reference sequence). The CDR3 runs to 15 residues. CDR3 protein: CASSLQRSSSYEQYF.

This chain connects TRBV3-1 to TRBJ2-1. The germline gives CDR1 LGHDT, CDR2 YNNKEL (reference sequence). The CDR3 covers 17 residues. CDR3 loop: CASSQDLLQMVNNEQFF.

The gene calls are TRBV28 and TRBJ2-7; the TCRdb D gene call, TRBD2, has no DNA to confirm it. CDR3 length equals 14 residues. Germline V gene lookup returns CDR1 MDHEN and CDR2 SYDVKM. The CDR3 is CASSLTGGPYEQYF.